The 27 T cell receptor beta chains reported below all come from one sample, sequenced in a study of OX40 agonist ivuxolimab in advanced cancers. Only in-frame clones appear in the TCRdb table, and some are missing; sequencing was by immunoSEQ multiplex PCR. The table includes approximately 97,000 clones, roughly nine tenths detected once. This specimen consisted of CD4+ or CD8+ T cells sorted from blood, obtained in a trial of the OX40 agonist ivuxolimab. Source of these receptors: an adult with an advanced solid tumor such as melanoma, head and neck, liver or kidney cancer.

The rearrangement links TRBV5-8 to TRBJ2-4; D may be TRBD2 (6 bases). Trimming left V 2 bases short and J 6 bases short, with 12 bases between. Per germline, CDR1 SGHTS and CDR2 YDEGEE. There are 14 residues in the CDR3. CDR3 sequence (DNA): TGTGCCAGCAGCTTTAGGGACTCCAGAAACATTCAGTACTTC. Translation: CASSFRDSRNIQYF.

The chain has TRBV11-3 and TRBJ2-3; 10 bases match TRBD1. V lost 3 bases and J lost 0; bases outside the gene matches: 6. The CDR3 sequence is 17 residues long. The germline CDR1 and CDR2 sequences are SGHNT and YENEEA. Here the CDR3 DNA reads TGTGCCAGCAGCTTGACAGGGGGCTCTCTCAGCACAGATACGCAGTATTTT. Protein: CASSLTGGSLSTDTQYF.

The chain combines TRBV29-1 with TRBJ2-7, with D perhaps assigned TRBD1 or TRBD2 (5 bases each). The germline CDR1 and CDR2 sequences are SQVTM and ANQGSEA. The germline V and J ends were trimmed by 6 bases and 6 bases, with 12 bases remaining between them. The CDR3 has 11 amino acids. CDR3 amino acids: CSVPGTFEQYF. DNA of the CDR3: TGCAGCGTCCCCGGGACGTTCGAGCAGTACTTC.

The rearrangement links TRBV19 to TRBJ1-5, with D possibly TRBD1 on 5 matching bases. Germline CDR1 reads LNHDA; CDR2 reads SQIVND (reference sequence). This CDR3 has 15 amino acids. Trimming stripped 4 bases from V and 4 bases from J, with 14 bases between. The CDR3 DNA reads TGTGCCAGTAGTAAACTGTTCGGGGCTAATCAGCCCCAGCATTTT. Encoded protein: CASSKLFGANQPQHF.

This CDR3 is CASSPGGVGQKPQHF. DNA for the CDR3: TGTGCCAGCAGCCCCGGGGGGGTGGGACAGAAGCCCCAGCATTTT. J is TRBJ1-5 and V is TRBV28; 7 nucleotides align to TRBD1. The CDR3 contains 15 residues. Trimming removed 6 bases from V and 8 bases from J; junction bases left unmatched: 13. Germline CDR1 reads MDHEN; CDR2 reads SYDVKM. The full variable domain, in which reference TRBV28 and TRBJ1-5 provide the parts outside the CDR3, is DVKVTQSSRYLVKRTGEKVFLECVQDMDHENMFWYRQDPGLGLRLIYFSYDVKMKEKGDIPEGYSVSREKKERFSLILESASTNQTSMYLCASSPGGVGQKPQHFGDGTRLSIL.

Details on this clone: Additional DNA sequences in this sample encode the identical CDR3. The chain employs TRBV9 and TRBJ2-5; D is uncertain. The CDR3 consists of 13 residues. Looked up from germline, CDR1 is SGDLS and CDR2 is YYNGEE. V was clipped by 0 bases and J by 2 bases, with 5 bases between them. The CDR3 here is CASSVVGQETQYF. The DNA for the CDR3 is TGTGCCAGCAGCGTAGTAGGACAAGAGACCCAGTACTTC.

The V and J genes are TRBV5-1 and TRBJ2-7, with TRBD2 as a possible D gene (5 bases). The length of the CDR3 is 17 residues. CDR1 is SGHRS, CDR2 YFSETQ, per germline. V gave up 4 bases and J gave up 0 bases, with 20 bases separating them. CDR3 sequence: CASSRGRNGRSSYEQYF. For the CDR3, the DNA is TGCGCCAGCAGCCGAGGGAGAAACGGGCGCAGCTCCTACGAGCAGTACTTC.

This rearrangement joins TRBV6-5 to TRBJ1-5, with unresolved D. The CDR3 covers 14 residues. V lost 2 bases to trimming and J lost 8 bases, with 13 bases between them. Germline V CDR1 and CDR2: MNHEY, SVGAGI. The CDR3 DNA reads as TGTGCCAGCAGTTACGGTCGGGGAGGCGAGCCCCAGCATTTT. It specifies CASSYGRGGEPQHF.

The rearrangement joins TRBV5-4 to TRBJ2-7; no reliable D call. CDR3 length: 14 residues. Trimming took 1 base from V and 2 from J, leaving 10 bases between them. Germline CDR1 reads SGHNT; CDR2 reads YYREEE (reference sequence). As DNA, the CDR3 is TGTGCCAGCAGCTTGCAGAAAGGACCCTACGAGCAGTACTTC. Translated: CASSLQKGPYEQYF.

The chain carries TRBV7-9 and TRBJ1-3, with D hard to call. The V gene's germline CDR1 is SEHNR and CDR2 FQNEAQ (reference sequence). The CDR3 extends over 15 amino acids. Deletions cut 2 bases from V and 4 bases from J, with 12 bases between. In nucleotides, the CDR3 is TGTGCCAGCAGCTTATTCGGAAGGTTAGGAAACACCATATATTTT. This sequence encodes CASSLFGRLGNTIYF.

The chain is built from TRBV18 and TRBJ1-3, with a weak D call TRBD1 (5 bases). V lost 8 bases and J 1 base, leaving 9 bases between the germline ends. The CDR3 is 13 residues long. Germline CDR1 reads KGHSH; CDR2 reads LQKENI. The CDR3, as DNA: TGTGCCAGCGACGGGGGATCTGGAAACACCATATATTTT. It codes for CASDGGSGNTIYF. The variable domain in full, completed from reference TRBV18 and TRBJ1-3, reads NAGVMQNPRHLVRRRGQEARLRCSPMKGHSHVYWYRQLPEEGLKFMVYLQKENIIDESGMPKERFSAEFPKEGPSILRIQQVVRGDSAAYFCASDGGSGNTIYFGEGSWLTVV.

The chain employs TRBV6-1 and TRBJ2-7; no reliable D call. The V gene's germline CDR1 is MNHNS and CDR2 SASEGT. V was cut by 0 bases and J by 2 bases, with 14 bases left in between. CDR3 length: 16 amino acids. The CDR3 loop reads CASSEAPGSLTYEQYF. The CDR3 coding sequence is TGTGCCAGCAGTGAAGCGCCAGGCAGCCTTACCTACGAGCAGTACTTC.

This clone was observed a single time. The chain links TRBV9 to TRBJ2-7, with 7 bases aligning to TRBD1. The CDR3 has 14 amino acids. V shed 0 bases, J shed 2 bases, and the junction held 2 bases outside the gene matches. Per the germline V gene, CDR1 is SGDLS and CDR2 is YYNGEE. Here the CDR3 reads CASSVGGGTYEQYF. In DNA form, the CDR3 reads TGTGCCAGCAGCGTAGGAGGGGGCACCTACGAGCAGTACTTC.

V gene TRBV10-3 combines with J gene TRBJ1-3; D is unresolved. There are 15 residues in the CDR3. Germline CDR1 is ENHRY and CDR2 is SYGVKD. Trimming removed 6 bases from V and 0 bases from J, with 12 bases in between. CDR3 coding DNA: TGTGCCATCAGCCCTTTTGGGGACTCTGGAAACACCATATATTTT. Its protein is CAISPFGDSGNTIYF.

This chain uses TRBV5-6 with TRBJ1-2; no reliable D call. Trimming shortened V by 0 bases and J by 7 bases, and 10 bases separated the two germline ends. This CDR3 has 13 amino acids. Germline lookup yields CDR1 SGHDT and CDR2 YYEEEE. The DNA for the CDR3 is TGTGCCAGCAGCTTGGAAGCCGTAAGTGGCTACACCTTC. Its protein is CASSLEAVSGYTF. The whole variable domain, remainder taken from reference TRBV5-6 and TRBJ1-2, is DAGVTQSPTHLIKTRGQQVTLRCSPKSGHDTVSWYQQALGQGPQFIFQYYEEEERQRGNFPDRFSGHQFPNYSSELNVNALLLGDSALYLCASSLEAVSGYTFGSGTRLTVV.

The chain couples TRBV29-1 to TRBJ2-5, with D perhaps TRBD1 or TRBD2 (6 bases each). The DNA end favors TRBJ2-7, so the J call may be wrong. The CDR3 runs to 14 residues. Germline V gene lookup returns CDR1 SQVTM and CDR2 ANQGSEA. CDR3 in DNA: TGCAGCGTGACCAAAGGGGGACTCTCCTACGAGCAGTACTTC. It codes for CSVTKGGLSYEQYF.

The chain is built from TRBV5-1 and TRBJ2-2; D unresolved. Trimming pared 0 bases from V and 4 bases from J, leaving 7 bases between. Germline V gene lookup returns CDR1 SGHRS and CDR2 YFSETQ. The CDR3 length is 14 residues. CDR3 in DNA: TGCGCCAGCAGCTTGGGGCGAACCACCGGGGAGCTGTTTTTT. As protein: CASSLGRTTGELFF.

This clone was detected once. The chain joins TRBV11-2 to TRBJ1-4, with unresolved D. V was clipped by 5 bases and J by 8 bases, with 9 bases between them. CDR3 length: 12 residues. CDR1 is SGHAT and CDR2 is FQNNGV in the germline V gene. In DNA, the CDR3 is TGTGCCAGCAGCCCCCGCCGGGAAAAACTGTTTTTT. As protein: CASSPRREKLFF.

As concerns this clone: Other DNA sequences in the same sample also yield this CDR3. The rearrangement links TRBV30 to TRBJ2-2, with 13 nucleotides matching TRBD2. Germline trimming cut 5 bases from V and 0 bases from J; bases unmatched to any gene: 12. The germline gives CDR1 GTSNPN, CDR2 SVGIG (reference sequence). The CDR3 sequence is 19 residues long. CDR3 coding DNA: TGTGCCTGGCGGGGGGGAACTAGCGGGAGGGCCGCGAACACCGGGGAGCTGTTTTTT. This gives the protein CAWRGGTSGRAANTGELFF.

The V and J genes are TRBV19 and TRBJ2-5; no reliable D call. The V end lost 4 bases, the J end lost 5 bases, and 8 bases lay between the germline ends. This CDR3 spans 12 amino acids. Looked up from germline, CDR1 is LNHDA and CDR2 is SQIVND (reference sequence). The CDR3 nucleotides read TGTGCCAGTAGTACCGGGTGGGAGACCCAGTACTTC. Its translation: CASSTGWETQYF.

The chain combines TRBV11-1 with TRBJ2-1, with 11 bases lining up with TRBD2. J was trimmed by 8 bases and V by 4 bases; bases with no gene match: 7. This CDR3 comprises 15 residues. The germline gives CDR1 SGHAT, CDR2 FQDESV (reference sequence). CDR3 residues: CASSWLAGGRYEQFF. CDR3 in DNA: TGTGCCAGCAGCTGGTTAGCGGGAGGGCGGTATGAGCAGTTCTTC.

This sequence joins TRBV30 and TRBJ2-3; D possibly matches TRBD1 or TRBD2 (6 bases each). The CDR3 extends over 14 amino acids. Trimming took off 0 bases at V and 7 bases at J, with 14 bases between the two ends. Germline V gene data show CDR1 as GTSNPN and CDR2 as SVGIG (reference sequence). CDR3 coding DNA: TGTGCCTGGAGTGTACAAGGAGGGGGAAATACGCAGTATTTT. This codes for CAWSVQGGGNTQYF.

The chain has TRBV7-9 and TRBJ1-5; TRBD1 might be the D (5 bases). Germline loops: CDR1 SEHNR, CDR2 FQNEAQ (reference sequence). CDR3 length equals 16 residues. V was shortened by 4 bases and J by 5 bases, with 18 bases between the two germline ends. The CDR3 here is CASSSSGSGRHQPQHF. The CDR3 DNA follows: TGTGCCAGCAGCTCAAGTGGGTCGGGACGGCATCAGCCCCAGCATTTT. The whole variable domain, filled in from reference TRBV7-9 and TRBJ1-5, reads DTGVSQNPRHKITKRGQNVTFRCDPISEHNRLYWYRQTLGQGPEFLTYFQNEAQLEKSRLLSDRFSAERPKGSFSTLEIQRTEQGDSAMYLCASSSSGSGRHQPQHFGDGTRLSIL.

The rearrangement joins TRBV9 to TRBJ2-1; possible D gene TRBD2, 6 bases. The CDR3 has 17 residues. Germline lookup yields CDR1 SGDLS and CDR2 YYNGEE. With 6 bases removed from V and 0 bases from J, the gap between germline ends came to 19 bases. Here the CDR3 reads CASNSGGGDSSYNEQFF. The CDR3, as DNA: TGTGCCAGCAACAGCGGTGGCGGGGATAGCTCCTACAATGAGCAGTTCTTC.

The gene calls are TRBV29-1 and TRBJ2-5, with D uncertain. The CDR3 runs to 12 residues. Trimming removed 2 bases from V and 13 bases from J, with 17 bases in between. Per germline, CDR1 SQVTM and CDR2 ANQGSEA. CDR3 sequence reads: CSVERVGWDLYF. CDR3 in DNA: TGCAGCGTTGAAAGGGTGGGGTGGGATTTGTACTTC. Using reference TRBV29-1 and TRBJ2-5 for the parts outside the CDR3, the full variable domain is SAVISQKPSRDICQRGTSLTIQCQVDSQVTMMFWYRQQPGQSLTLIATANQGSEATYESGFVIDKFPISRPNLTFSTLTVSNMSPEDSSIYLCSVERVGWDLYFGPGTRLLVL.

CDR3 sequence (DNA): TGTGCCAGCACCGCCTCAGGGGGCACTGAAGCTTTCTTT. It codes for CASTASGGTEAFF. The V gene is TRBV7-3, the J gene TRBJ1-1; TRBD1 agrees at 7 bases. The CDR3 runs 13 residues. CDR1 and CDR2 (germline): SGHTA, FQGTGA. V shed 7 bases, J shed 4 bases, and the junction held 6 bases outside the gene matches.

This clone was counted a few times. This chain joins TRBV10-3 and TRBJ1-5, with TRBD1 matching over 7 bases. V trimming: 3 bases; J trimming: 0 bases; junction bases outside the gene matches: 2. This CDR3 comprises 15 residues. Germline assignment: CDR1 ENHRY and CDR2 SYGVKD. CDR3 region: CAISDRGSSNQPQHF. The CDR3 DNA reads TGTGCCATCAGTGACAGGGGGAGTAGCAATCAGCCCCAGCATTTT.